This TCR beta chain was observed in a study of cytomegalovirus exposure and HLA in healthy donors. PCR involved 60 Vbeta and 13 Jbeta primers. Clones were read by immunoSEQ multiplex PCR, and TCRdb kept only the in-frame ones, dropping some. The repertoire includes 150,000 or so clones, 82% of them detected once, and around 6.1% sits in the top ten. V was trimmed by 2 bases and J by 6 bases, leaving 10 bases between them. Per germline, CDR1 KGHSH and CDR2 LQKENI. The CDR3 sequence is 13 residues long. The chain uses TRBV18 and TRBJ1-1; D perhaps matches TRBD1 (5 bases). Input material: PBMCs. The source is a young man in good health and CMV-seropositive. CDR3 protein: CASSPFGGAEAFF. CDR3 bases: TGTGCCAGCTCACCATTTGGAGGGGCTGAAGCTTTCTTT. Full variable domain (rest looked up from reference TRBV18 and TRBJ1-1): NAGVMQNPRHLVRRRGQEARLRCSPMKGHSHVYWYRQLPEEGLKFMVYLQKENIIDESGMPKERFSAEFPKEGPSILRIQQVVRGDSAAYFCASSPFGGAEAFFGQGTRLTVV.